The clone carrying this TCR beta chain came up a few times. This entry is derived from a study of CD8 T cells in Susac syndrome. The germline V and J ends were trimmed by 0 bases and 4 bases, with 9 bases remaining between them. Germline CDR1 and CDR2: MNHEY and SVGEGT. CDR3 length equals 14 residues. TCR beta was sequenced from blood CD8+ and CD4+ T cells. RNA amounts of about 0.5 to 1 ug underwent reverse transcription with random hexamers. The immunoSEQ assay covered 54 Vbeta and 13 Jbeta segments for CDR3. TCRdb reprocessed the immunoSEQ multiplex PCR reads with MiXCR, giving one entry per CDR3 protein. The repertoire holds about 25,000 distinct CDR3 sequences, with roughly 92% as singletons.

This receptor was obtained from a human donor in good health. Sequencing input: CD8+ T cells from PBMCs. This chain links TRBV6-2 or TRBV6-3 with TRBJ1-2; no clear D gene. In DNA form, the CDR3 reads TGTGCCAGCAGTTACTCCGAAGAGGGCTATGGCTACACCTTC. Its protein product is CASSYSEEGYGYTF.